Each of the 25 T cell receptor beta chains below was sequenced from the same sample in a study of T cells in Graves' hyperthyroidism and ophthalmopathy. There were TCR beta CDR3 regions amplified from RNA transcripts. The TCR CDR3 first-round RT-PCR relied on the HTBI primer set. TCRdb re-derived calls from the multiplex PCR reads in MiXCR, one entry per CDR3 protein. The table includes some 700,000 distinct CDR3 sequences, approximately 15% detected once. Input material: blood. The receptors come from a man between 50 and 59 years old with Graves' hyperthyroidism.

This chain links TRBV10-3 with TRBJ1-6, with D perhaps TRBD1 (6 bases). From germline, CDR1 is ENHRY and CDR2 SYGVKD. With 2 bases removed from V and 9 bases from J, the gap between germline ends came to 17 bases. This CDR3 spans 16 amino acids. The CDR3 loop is CAISEAGVSLGSPLHF. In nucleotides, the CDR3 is TGTGCCATCAGTGAGGCAGGGGTATCTTTGGGTTCACCCCTCCACTTT.

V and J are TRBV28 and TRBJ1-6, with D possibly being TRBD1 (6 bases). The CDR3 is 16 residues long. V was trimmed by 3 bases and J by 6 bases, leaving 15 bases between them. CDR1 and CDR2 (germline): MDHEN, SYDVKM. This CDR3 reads CASSLNPTGINSPLHF. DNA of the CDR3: TGTGCCAGCAGTTTGAATCCCACAGGGATTAATTCACCCCTCCACTTT.

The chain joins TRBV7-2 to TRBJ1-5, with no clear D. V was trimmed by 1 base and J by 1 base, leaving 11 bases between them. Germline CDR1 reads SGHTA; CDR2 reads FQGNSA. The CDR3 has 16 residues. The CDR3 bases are TGTGCCAGCAGCTTAGGTCGGGGAAAAAGCAATCAGCCCCAGCATTTT. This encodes CASSLGRGKSNQPQHF.

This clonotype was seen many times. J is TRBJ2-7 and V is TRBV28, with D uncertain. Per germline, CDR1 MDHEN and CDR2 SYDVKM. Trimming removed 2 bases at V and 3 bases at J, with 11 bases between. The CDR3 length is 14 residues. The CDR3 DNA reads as TGTGCCAGCAGTTTAGGTTACCGTTTCTACGAGCAGTACTTC. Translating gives CASSLGYRFYEQYF.

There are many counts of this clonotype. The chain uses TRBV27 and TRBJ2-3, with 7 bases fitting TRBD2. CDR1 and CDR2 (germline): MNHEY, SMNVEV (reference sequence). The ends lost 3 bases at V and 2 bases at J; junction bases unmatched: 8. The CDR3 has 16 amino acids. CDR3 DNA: TGTGCCAGCAGTTTGGTAGCGGGTGCAATCACAGATACGCAGTATTTT. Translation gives CASSLVAGAITDTQYF.

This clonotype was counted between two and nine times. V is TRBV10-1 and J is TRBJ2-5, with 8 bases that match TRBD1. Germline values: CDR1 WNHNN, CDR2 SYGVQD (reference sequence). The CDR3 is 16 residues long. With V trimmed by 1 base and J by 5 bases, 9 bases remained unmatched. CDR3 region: CASSEFGTGGRETQYF. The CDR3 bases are TGCGCCAGCAGTGAGTTCGGAACAGGGGGACGGGAGACCCAGTACTTC.

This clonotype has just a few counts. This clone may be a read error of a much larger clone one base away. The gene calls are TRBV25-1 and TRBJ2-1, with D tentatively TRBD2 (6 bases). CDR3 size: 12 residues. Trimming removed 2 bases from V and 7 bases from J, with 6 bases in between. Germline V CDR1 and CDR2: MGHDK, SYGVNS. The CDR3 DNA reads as TGTGCCAGCAGTGAAGCGGGGAATGAGCAGTTCTTC. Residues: CASSEAGNEQFF.

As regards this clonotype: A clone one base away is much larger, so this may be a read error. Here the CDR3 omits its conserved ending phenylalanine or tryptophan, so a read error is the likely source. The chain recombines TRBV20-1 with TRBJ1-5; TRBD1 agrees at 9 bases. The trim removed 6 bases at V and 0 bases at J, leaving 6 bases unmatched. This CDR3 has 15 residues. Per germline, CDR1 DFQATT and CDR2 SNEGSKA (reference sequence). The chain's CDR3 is CSATGTGYSNQPQHS. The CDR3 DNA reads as TGCAGTGCCACCGGGACAGGGTATAGCAATCAGCCCCAGCATTCT.

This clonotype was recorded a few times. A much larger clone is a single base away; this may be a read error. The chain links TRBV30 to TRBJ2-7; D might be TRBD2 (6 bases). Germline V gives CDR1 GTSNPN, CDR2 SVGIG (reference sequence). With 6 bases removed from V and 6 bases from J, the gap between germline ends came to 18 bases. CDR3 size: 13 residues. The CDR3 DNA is TGTGCCTGCTCTACTCAGGAGGGACCCGAGCAGTACTTC. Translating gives CACSTQEGPEQYF.

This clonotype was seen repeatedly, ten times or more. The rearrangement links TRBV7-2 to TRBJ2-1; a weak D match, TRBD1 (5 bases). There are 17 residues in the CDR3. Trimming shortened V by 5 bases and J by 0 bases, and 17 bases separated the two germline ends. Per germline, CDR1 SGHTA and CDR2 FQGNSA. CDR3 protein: CASSNRQIWSSYNEQFF. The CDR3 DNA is TGTGCCAGCAGCAATCGACAGATCTGGAGCTCCTACAATGAGCAGTTCTTC.

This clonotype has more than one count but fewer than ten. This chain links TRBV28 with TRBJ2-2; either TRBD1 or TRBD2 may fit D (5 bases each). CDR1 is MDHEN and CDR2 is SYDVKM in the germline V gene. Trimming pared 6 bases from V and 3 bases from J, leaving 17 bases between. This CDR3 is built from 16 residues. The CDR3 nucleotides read TGTGCCAGCAGCCCCGGTCGGGACCCATACACCGGGGAGCTGTTTTTT. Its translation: CASSPGRDPYTGELFF.

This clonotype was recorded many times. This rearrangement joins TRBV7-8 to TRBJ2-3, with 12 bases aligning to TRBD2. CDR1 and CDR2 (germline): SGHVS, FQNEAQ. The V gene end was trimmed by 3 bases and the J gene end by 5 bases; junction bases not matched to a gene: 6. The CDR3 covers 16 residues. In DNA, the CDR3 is TGTGCCAGCAGCTTTCTAGCGGGAGGGCCAGGAGATACGCAGTATTTT. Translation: CASSFLAGGPGDTQYF.

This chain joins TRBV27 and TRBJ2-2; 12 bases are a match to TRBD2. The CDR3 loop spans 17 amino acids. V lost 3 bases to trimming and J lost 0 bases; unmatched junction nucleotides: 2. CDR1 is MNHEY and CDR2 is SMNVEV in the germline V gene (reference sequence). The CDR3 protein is CASSFRLAGANTGELFF. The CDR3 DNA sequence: TGTGCCAGCAGTTTCCGACTAGCGGGAGCGAACACCGGGGAGCTGTTTTTT.

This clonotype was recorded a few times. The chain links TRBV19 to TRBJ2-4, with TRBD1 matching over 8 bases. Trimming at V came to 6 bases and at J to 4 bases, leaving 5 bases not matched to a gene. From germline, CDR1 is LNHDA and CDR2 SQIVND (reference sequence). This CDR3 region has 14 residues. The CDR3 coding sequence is TGTGCCAGTAGCCAGGACAGGGTTAAAAACATTCAGTACTTC. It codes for CASSQDRVKNIQYF.

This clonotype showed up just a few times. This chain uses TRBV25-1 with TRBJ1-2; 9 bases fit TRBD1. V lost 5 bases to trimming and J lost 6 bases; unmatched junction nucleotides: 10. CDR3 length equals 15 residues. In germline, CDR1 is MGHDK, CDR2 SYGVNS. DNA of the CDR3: TGTGCCAGCAGTCCCACTACGGGACAGGGACATGGCTACACCTTC. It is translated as CASSPTTGQGHGYTF.

The CDR3 sequence is CASSLGTGRAKNIQYF. CDR3 bases: TGTGCCAGCAGCCTAGGGACAGGGAGGGCCAAAAACATTCAGTACTTC. The chain combines TRBV7-2 with TRBJ2-4; 9 positions agree with TRBD1. CDR1 and CDR2 from the germline V gene are SGHTA and FQGNSA. V was clipped by 5 bases and J by 1 base; unmatched bases: 6. The CDR3 totals 16 residues.

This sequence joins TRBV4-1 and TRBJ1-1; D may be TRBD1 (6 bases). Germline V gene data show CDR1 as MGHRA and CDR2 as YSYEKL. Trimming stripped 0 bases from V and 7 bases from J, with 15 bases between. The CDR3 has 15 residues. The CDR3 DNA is TGCGCCAGCAGCCAAGATCCGAGGACAGAAGGTGAAGCTTTCTTT. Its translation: CASSQDPRTEGEAFF.

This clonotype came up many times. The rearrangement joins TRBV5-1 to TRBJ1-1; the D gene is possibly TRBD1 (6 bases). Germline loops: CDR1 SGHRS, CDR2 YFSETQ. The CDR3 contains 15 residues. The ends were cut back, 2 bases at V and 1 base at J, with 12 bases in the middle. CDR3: CASSLTGTPNTEAFF. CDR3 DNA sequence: TGCGCCAGCAGCTTAACCGGGACACCGAACACTGAAGCTTTCTTT.

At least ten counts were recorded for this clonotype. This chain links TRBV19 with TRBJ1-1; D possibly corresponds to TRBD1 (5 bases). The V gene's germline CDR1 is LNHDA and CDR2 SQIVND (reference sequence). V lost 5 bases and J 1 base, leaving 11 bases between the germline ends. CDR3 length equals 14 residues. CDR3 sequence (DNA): TGTGCCAGTAGTTCACAGGCGGCGAACACTGAAGCTTTCTTT. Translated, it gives CASSSQAANTEAFF.

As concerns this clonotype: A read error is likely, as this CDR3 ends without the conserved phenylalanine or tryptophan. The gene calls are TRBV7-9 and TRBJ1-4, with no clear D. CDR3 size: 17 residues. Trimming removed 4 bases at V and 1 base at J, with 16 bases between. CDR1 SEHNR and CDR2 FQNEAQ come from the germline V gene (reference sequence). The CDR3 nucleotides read TGTGCCAGCAGCTCAAGCAGGATTCCCCTAACTAATGAAAAACTGTTTCTT. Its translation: CASSSSRIPLTNEKLFL.

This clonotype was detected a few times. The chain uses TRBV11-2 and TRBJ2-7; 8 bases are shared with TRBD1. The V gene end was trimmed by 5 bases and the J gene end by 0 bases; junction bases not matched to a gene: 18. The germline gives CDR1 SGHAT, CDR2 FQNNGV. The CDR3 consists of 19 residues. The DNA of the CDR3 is TGTGCCAGCAGCGCCCAGGGCTGGCAGGGGGCTGTCTACTCCTACGAGCAGTACTTC. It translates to CASSAQGWQGAVYSYEQYF. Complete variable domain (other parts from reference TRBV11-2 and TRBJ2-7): EAGVAQSPRYKIIEKRQSVAFWCNPISGHATLYWYQQILGQGPKLLIQFQNNGVVDDSQLPKDRFSAERLKGVDSTLKIQPAKLEDSAVYLCASSAQGWQGAVYSYEQYFGPGTRLTVT.

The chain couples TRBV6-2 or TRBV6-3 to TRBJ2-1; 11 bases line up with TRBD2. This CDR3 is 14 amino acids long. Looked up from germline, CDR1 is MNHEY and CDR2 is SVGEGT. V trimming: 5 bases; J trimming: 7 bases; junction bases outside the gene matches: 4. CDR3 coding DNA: TGTGCCAGCAGTCAGAGACTAGCGGGGAATGAGCAGTTCTTC. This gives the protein CASSQRLAGNEQFF.

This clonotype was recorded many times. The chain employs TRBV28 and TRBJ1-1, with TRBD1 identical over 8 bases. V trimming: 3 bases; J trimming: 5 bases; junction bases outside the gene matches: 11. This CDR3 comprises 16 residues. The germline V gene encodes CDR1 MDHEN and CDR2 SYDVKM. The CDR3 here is CASSFGAGGFGTEAFF. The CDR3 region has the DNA TGTGCCAGCAGTTTTGGGGCAGGGGGCTTTGGAACTGAAGCTTTCTTT.

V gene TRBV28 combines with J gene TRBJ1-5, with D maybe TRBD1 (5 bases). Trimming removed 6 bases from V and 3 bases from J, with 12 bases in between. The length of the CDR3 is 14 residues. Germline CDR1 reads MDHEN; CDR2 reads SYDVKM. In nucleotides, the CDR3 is TGTGCCAGCAGATCCGGGGCCCCCAATCAGCCCCAGCATTTT. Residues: CASRSGAPNQPQHF.

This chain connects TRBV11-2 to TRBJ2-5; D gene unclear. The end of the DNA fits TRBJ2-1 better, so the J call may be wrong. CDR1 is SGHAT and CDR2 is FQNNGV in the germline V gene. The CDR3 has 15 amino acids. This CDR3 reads CASSLGDRDQETQFF. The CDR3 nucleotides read TGTGCCAGCAGCTTAGGAGACCGAGACCAAGAGACCCAGTTCTTC.